The 2 T cell receptor beta chains listed next were all sequenced from one sample in a study of T cell responses to AZD1222 COVID-19 vaccine. Clones were read by immunoSEQ multiplex PCR, and TCRdb kept only the in-frame ones, dropping some. The sample lists tens of thousands of clones, about 90% occurring once. Sequences were derived from peripheral blood, sampled on day 0 of MenACWY control vaccination. The receptors here all came from an adult in good health.

The chain's CDR3 is CASSLDRGQGQYF. Here the CDR3 DNA reads TGTGCCAGCAGCTTAGATAGGGGACAGGGGCAGTATTTT. This rearrangement joins TRBV11-2 to TRBJ2-3; 9 bases agree with TRBD1. Per the germline V gene, CDR1 is SGHAT and CDR2 is FQNNGV. CDR3 size: 13 residues. V dropped 0 bases and J dropped 11; count of bases not matched to a gene: 3.

This sequence joins TRBV28 and TRBJ1-2, with D perhaps matching TRBD1 (5 bases). Germline values: CDR1 MDHEN, CDR2 SYDVKM. V lost 3 bases, J lost 4 bases, and 9 bases lay in between. The CDR3 loop spans 13 amino acids. The CDR3 DNA follows: TGTGCCAGCAGTTTGGGGGGTACCTATGGCTACACCTTC. Translation gives CASSLGGTYGYTF.